Each of the 12 T cell receptor beta chains below was sequenced from the same sample in a study of blood T cell repertoires in COVID-19. The data were produced by immunoSEQ multiplex PCR, yet TCRdb's version contains in-frame clones alone and is incomplete. The data show about 82,000 clones, around 83% seen once. The material sequenced was peripheral blood. Every receptor here comes from a woman aged 60-70 years with acute or convalescent COVID-19.

The rearrangement uses TRBV11-3 and TRBJ2-7; the D is unclear. The CDR3 covers 15 residues. CDR1 and CDR2 (germline): SGHNT, YENEEA. V was cut by 4 bases and J by 0 bases, with 13 bases left in between. Here the CDR3 DNA reads TGTGCCAGCAGCTCTCCCCTAGACGGCTCCTACGAGCAGTACTTC. Protein sequence: CASSSPLDGSYEQYF.

The V call is TRBV19, the J call TRBJ1-1; D unresolved. V lost 4 bases, J lost 1 base, and 13 bases lay in between. Looked up from germline, CDR1 is LNHDA and CDR2 is SQIVND (reference sequence). CDR3 size: 15 residues. The CDR3 here is CASSRGRIGNTEAFF. DNA for the CDR3: TGTGCCAGTAGTAGAGGGAGGATAGGGAACACTGAAGCTTTCTTT.

The chain has TRBV21-1 and TRBJ1-2; TRBD1 reflects the table's D call only, with no check against the DNA. TRBV21-1 is designated a pseudogene. The CDR3 consists of 14 residues. The CDR3 spells CASSKVHSNYGYTF. The CDR3 coding sequence is TGTGCCAGCAGCAAAGTCCACAGTAACTATGGCTACACCTTC.

The chain carries TRBV24-1 and TRBJ1-1, with TRBD1 identical over 8 bases. Trimming cost V 4 bases and J 3 bases; bases outside gene matches: 6. The CDR3 covers 15 residues. CDR1 KGHDR and CDR2 SFDVKD come from the germline V gene. The CDR3 DNA is TGTGCCACCAGTGAGACCAGGGGGCTGTACACTGAAGCTTTCTTT. Translation gives CATSETRGLYTEAFF.

V gene TRBV6-1 combines with J gene TRBJ2-2; TRBD2 agrees at 11 bases. Germline values: CDR1 MNHNS, CDR2 SASEGT. This CDR3 spans 16 amino acids. V dropped 4 bases and J dropped 4; count of bases not matched to a gene: 5. CDR3 DNA: TGTGCCAGCAGTGGTCTAGCGGGGGGCAGCACCGGGGAGCTGTTTTTT. Protein sequence: CASSGLAGGSTGELFF.

The chain joins TRBV2 to TRBJ2-1, with a possible D match to TRBD2 (5 bases). The CDR3 contains 16 residues. V lost 1 base and J lost 6, with 16 bases in between. Per germline, CDR1 SNHLY and CDR2 FYNNEI. CDR3 DNA: TGTGCCAGCAGTGAAGGCCCGGTTGGCGGGTCCAATGAGCAGTTCTTC. This encodes CASSEGPVGGSNEQFF.

J is TRBJ2-7 and V is TRBV10-1; 8 nucleotides align to TRBD1. Germline V gene sequence: CDR1 WNHNN, CDR2 SYGVQD (reference sequence). V was clipped by 11 bases and J by 3 bases; unmatched bases: 9. The CDR3 sequence is 13 residues long. The CDR3 nucleotides read TGCGCCTCGACCTATACAGGGGGCTACGAGCAGTACTTC. This sequence encodes CASTYTGGYEQYF.

The chain uses TRBV2 and TRBJ2-7, with a possible D match to TRBD1 (5 bases). The V and J ends lost 2 bases and 5 bases respectively, with 13 bases between them. Germline V gene data show CDR1 as SNHLY and CDR2 as FYNNEI. The CDR3 spans 14 residues. CDR3 loop: CASSESRVPDEQYF. The CDR3 DNA reads TGTGCCAGCAGTGAAAGCAGGGTACCGGACGAGCAGTACTTC.

The genes are TRBV6-5 and TRBJ1-1; TRBD1 matches at 8 bases. V lost 5 bases and J lost 4; bases outside the gene matches: 6. The CDR3 extends over 14 amino acids. The germline V gene encodes CDR1 MNHEY and CDR2 SVGAGI. The CDR3 protein is CASSTGTGGTEAFF. In DNA form, the CDR3 reads TGTGCCAGCAGTACCGGGACAGGAGGCACTGAAGCTTTCTTT.

This chain connects TRBV27 to TRBJ2-3, with unresolved D. CDR1 is MNHEY and CDR2 is SMNVEV in the germline V gene (reference sequence). V was pared by 8 bases and J by 2 bases, with 11 bases between. This CDR3 contains 13 residues. The CDR3 protein is CASRRSITDTQYF. For the CDR3, the DNA is TGTGCCAGCCGCCGAAGCATCACAGATACGCAGTATTTT.

V and J are TRBV12-5 and TRBJ2-5; no clear D. Trimming took 4 bases from V and 7 from J, leaving 7 bases between them. The CDR3 extends over 11 amino acids. From germline, CDR1 is LGHNT and CDR2 FRNRAP. CDR3 sequence (DNA): TGTGCTAGTGGTTGGTTCGGGACCCAGTACTTC. Translated: CASGWFGTQYF.

The chain has TRBV19 and TRBJ2-2; D is possibly TRBD2 (5 bases). The germline V gene has CDR1 LNHDA and CDR2 SQIVND (reference sequence). CDR3 length equals 15 residues. V lost 2 bases and J 2 bases, leaving 9 bases between the germline ends. Here the CDR3 reads CASSITGINTGELFF. CDR3 DNA: TGTGCCAGTAGTATAACGGGGATAAACACCGGGGAGCTGTTTTTT. Full variable domain (remainder filled in from reference TRBV19 and TRBJ2-2): DGGITQSPKYLFRKEGQNVTLSCEQNLNHDAMYWYRQDPGQGLRLIYYSQIVNDFQKGDIAEGYSVSREKKESFPLTVTSAQKNPTAFYLCASSITGINTGELFFGEGSRLTVL.